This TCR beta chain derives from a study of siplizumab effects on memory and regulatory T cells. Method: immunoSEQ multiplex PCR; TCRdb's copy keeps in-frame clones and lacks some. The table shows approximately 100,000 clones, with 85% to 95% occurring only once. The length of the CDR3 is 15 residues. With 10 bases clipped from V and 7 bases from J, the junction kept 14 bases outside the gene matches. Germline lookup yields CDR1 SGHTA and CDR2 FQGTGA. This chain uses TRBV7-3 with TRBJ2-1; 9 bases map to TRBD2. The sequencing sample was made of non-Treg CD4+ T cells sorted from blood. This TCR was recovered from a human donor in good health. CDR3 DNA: TGTGCCACCTCTAAATCTGCTAGCGGGAAAAATGAGCAGTTCTTC. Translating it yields CATSKSASGKNEQFF. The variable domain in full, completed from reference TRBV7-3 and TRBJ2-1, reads GAGVSQTPSNKVTEKGKYVELRCDPISGHTALYWYRQSLGQGPEFLIYFQGTGAADDSGLPNDRFFAVRPEGSVSTLKIQRTERGDSAVYLCATSKSASGKNEQFFGPGTRLTVL.